The rows below give T cell receptor beta chains drawn from one sample of a study of T cell responses to AZD1222 COVID-19 vaccine. TCRdb keeps only in-frame clones here, not all; method: immunoSEQ multiplex PCR. The sample contains 90,000 to 100,000 clones, approximately 88% of which appear only once. Sequencing used peripheral blood, obtained 28 days after the second AZD1222 dose. The source is an adult who received the AZD1222 COVID-19 vaccine. Both conserved end residues are part of each CDR3. Fields, in order: V gene, D gene, J gene, clone size, CDR3 protein, CDR3 DNA. The D gene is left open where the match is weak. The size of a clone is reported for some rows only, either as once, few or many, or as a class for expanded clones.

TRBV5-8	NA	TRBJ1-1	NA	CASSLDPRARGLNTEAFF	TGTGCCAGCAGCTTGGATCCGCGGGCGAGAGGATTGAACACTGAAGCTTTCTTT
TRBV29-1	NA	TRBJ2-7	NA	CSVAQQGGVWTSTYEQYF	TGCAGCGTCGCCCAGCAGGGGGGCGTCTGGACTAGCACCTACGAGCAGTACTTC
TRBV2	NA	TRBJ2-4	NA	CASSLPPGNKNIQYF	TGTGCCAGCAGTCTCCCCCCGGGGAACAAAAACATTCAGTACTTC
TRBV6-5	NA	TRBJ1-1	few	CASRRTWITEAFF	TGTGCCAGCAGACGGACATGGATCACTGAAGCTTTCTTT
TRBV2	NA	TRBJ1-4	NA	CASSEMQEEKLFF	TGTGCCAGCAGTGAAATGCAGGAAGAAAAACTGTTTTTT
TRBV19	TRBD2	TRBJ2-3	NA	CASSIPSGGPDTQYF	TGTGCCAGTAGTATTCCTAGCGGGGGCCCAGATACGCAGTATTTT
TRBV6-6	TRBD2	TRBJ2-7	NA	CASSYGRDEQYF	TGTGCCAGCAGTTATGGGAGGGACGAGCAGTACTTC
TRBV7-2	TRBD2	TRBJ2-7	NA	CASGQNSGTSYEQYF	TGTGCCAGCGGCCAGAATAGCGGGACTTCTTACGAGCAGTACTTC
TRBV18	TRBD1	TRBJ2-2	few	CASSPTSGQANTGELFF	TGTGCCAGCTCACCAACATCTGGACAGGCGAACACCGGGGAGCTGTTTTTT
TRBV9	TRBD1	TRBJ1-6	few	CASSAARAGGDSPLHF	TGTGCCAGCAGCGCGGCCAGGGCAGGGGGAGATTCACCCCTCCACTTT
TRBV2	NA	TRBJ1-5	NA	CASSAGGPNQPQHF	TGTGCCAGCAGTGCGGGAGGGCCCAATCAGCCCCAGCATTTT
TRBV7-3	TRBD1	TRBJ2-1	NA	CASSLRQGAGNEQFF	TGTGCCAGCAGCTTAAGACAGGGGGCGGGAAATGAGCAGTTCTTC
TRBV24-1	TRBD2	TRBJ2-1	NA	CATSDTREGFNNEQFF	TGTGCCACCAGTGATACCCGGGAGGGGTTCAACAATGAGCAGTTCTTC
TRBV24-1	TRBD1	TRBJ2-2	NA	CATRRTGGTGELFF	TGTGCCACCAGGAGGACAGGGGGCACCGGGGAGCTGTTTTTT
TRBV5-1	NA	TRBJ2-7	NA	CASSSYSLSYEQYF	TGCGCCAGCAGCTCGTACAGTCTCTCCTACGAGCAGTACTTC
TRBV7-9	TRBD1	TRBJ2-5	NA	CASSWDRAIGETQYF	TGTGCCAGCAGCTGGGACAGGGCGATTGGAGAGACCCAGTACTTC
TRBV7-9	TRBD1	TRBJ1-2	NA	CASSLGTGRGYTF	TGTGCCAGCAGCTTAGGGACAGGGCGTGGCTACACCTTC
TRBV28	NA	TRBJ1-5	NA	CASRGGGNQPQHF	TGTGCCAGCCGGGGGGGAGGCAATCAGCCCCAGCATTTT
TRBV9	NA	TRBJ1-1	NA	CASSPGGMNTEAFF	TGTGCCAGCAGCCCCGGGGGGATGAACACTGAAGCTTTCTTT
TRBV7-9	NA	TRBJ2-3	NA	CASRTGDTQYF	TGTGCCAGCAGGACTGGGGATACGCAGTATTTT
TRBV5-1	TRBD2	TRBJ2-1	NA	CASSLGGGRYNEQFF	TGCGCCAGCAGCTTAGGCGGGGGGAGGTACAATGAGCAGTTCTTC
TRBV24-1	NA	TRBJ1-1	NA	CATTTGTNTEAFF	TGTGCCACAACTACAGGGACGAACACTGAAGCTTTCTTT
TRBV5-1	NA	TRBJ2-1	NA	CASSLEYEQFF	TGCGCCAGCAGCTTGGAGTATGAGCAGTTCTTC
TRBV9	NA	TRBJ2-1	NA	CASSVEQSWEDSYNEQFF	TGTGCCAGCAGCGTAGAACAAAGTTGGGAAGACTCCTACAATGAGCAGTTCTTC
TRBV7-9	NA	TRBJ1-1	NA	CASSLKGTAEAFF	TGTGCCAGCAGCTTAAAGGGGACCGCCGAAGCTTTCTTT
TRBV19	NA	TRBJ1-3	NA	CASSILWEEISGNTIYF	TGTGCCAGTAGTATCCTTTGGGAGGAGATCTCTGGAAACACCATATATTTT